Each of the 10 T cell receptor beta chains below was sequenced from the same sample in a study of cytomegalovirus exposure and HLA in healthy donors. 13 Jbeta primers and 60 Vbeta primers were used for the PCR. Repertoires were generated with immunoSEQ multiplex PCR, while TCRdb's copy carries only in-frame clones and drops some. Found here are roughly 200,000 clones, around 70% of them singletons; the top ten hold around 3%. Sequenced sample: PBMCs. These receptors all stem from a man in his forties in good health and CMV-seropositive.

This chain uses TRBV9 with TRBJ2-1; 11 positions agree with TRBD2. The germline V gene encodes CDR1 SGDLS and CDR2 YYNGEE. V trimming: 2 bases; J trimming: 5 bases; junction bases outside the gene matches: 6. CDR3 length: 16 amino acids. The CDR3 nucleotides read TGTGCCAGCAGCGTCAGACTAGCGGGGCGTGACAATGAGCAGTTCTTC. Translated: CASSVRLAGRDNEQFF.

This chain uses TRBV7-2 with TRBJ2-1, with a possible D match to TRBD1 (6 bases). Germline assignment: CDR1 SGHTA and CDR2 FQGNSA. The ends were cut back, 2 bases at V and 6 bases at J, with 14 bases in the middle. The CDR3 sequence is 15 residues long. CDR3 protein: CASSLTWGPSNEQFF. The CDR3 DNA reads TGTGCCAGCAGCTTAACCTGGGGGCCCTCCAATGAGCAGTTCTTC.

The CDR3 spells CASSSPWEQTQYF. The DNA for the CDR3 is TGTGCCAGCAGCTCACCCTGGGAGCAAACCCAGTACTTC. The chain carries TRBV7-2 and TRBJ2-5; D perhaps matches TRBD2 (5 bases). Trimming took 4 bases from V and 8 from J, leaving 14 bases between them. CDR1 is SGHTA and CDR2 is FQGNSA in the germline V gene. The CDR3 is 13 amino acids. The entire variable domain, with the rest obtained from reference TRBV7-2 and TRBJ2-5, is as follows: GAGVSQSPSNKVTEKGKDVELRCDPISGHTALYWYRQSLGQGLEFLIYFQGNSAPDKSGLPSDRFSAERTGGSVSTLTIQRTQQEDSAVYLCASSSPWEQTQYFGPGTRLLVL.

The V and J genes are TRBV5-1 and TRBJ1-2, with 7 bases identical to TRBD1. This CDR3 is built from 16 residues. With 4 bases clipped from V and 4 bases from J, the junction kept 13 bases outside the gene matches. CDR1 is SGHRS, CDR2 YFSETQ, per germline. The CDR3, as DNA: TGCGCCAGCAGCCTATCAGGGGGACAGAAACCCTATGGCTACACCTTC. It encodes CASSLSGGQKPYGYTF.

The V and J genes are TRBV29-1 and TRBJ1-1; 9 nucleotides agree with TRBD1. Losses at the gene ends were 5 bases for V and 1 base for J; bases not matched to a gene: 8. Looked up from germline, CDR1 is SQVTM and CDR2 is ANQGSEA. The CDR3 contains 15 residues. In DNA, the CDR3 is TGCAGCGTTCGGACAGGGGCCGCTGAGAACACTGAAGCTTTCTTT. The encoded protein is CSVRTGAAENTEAFF. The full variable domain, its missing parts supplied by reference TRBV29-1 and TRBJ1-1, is SAVISQKPSRDICQRGTSLTIQCQVDSQVTMMFWYRQQPGQSLTLIATANQGSEATYESGFVIDKFPISRPNLTFSTLTVSNMSPEDSSIYLCSVRTGAAENTEAFFGQGTRLTVV.

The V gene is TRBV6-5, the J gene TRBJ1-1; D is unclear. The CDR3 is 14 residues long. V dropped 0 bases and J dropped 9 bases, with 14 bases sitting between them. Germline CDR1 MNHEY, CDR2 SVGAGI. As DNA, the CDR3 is TGTGCCAGCAGTTACTCGGGCGAGTTTGGTCAAGCTTTCTTT. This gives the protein CASSYSGEFGQAFF.

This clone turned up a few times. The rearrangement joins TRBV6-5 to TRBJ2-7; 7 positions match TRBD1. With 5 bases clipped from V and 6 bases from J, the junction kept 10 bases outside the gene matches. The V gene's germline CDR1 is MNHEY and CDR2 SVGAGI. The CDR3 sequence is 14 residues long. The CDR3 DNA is TGTGCCAGCAGTGCCGACAGGGTATCATCCGAGCAGTACTTC. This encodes CASSADRVSSEQYF.

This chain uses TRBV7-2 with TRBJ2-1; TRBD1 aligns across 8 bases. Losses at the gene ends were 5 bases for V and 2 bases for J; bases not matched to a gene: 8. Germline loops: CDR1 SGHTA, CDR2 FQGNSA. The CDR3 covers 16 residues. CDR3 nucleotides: TGTGCCAGCAGCCGTTTTCCACAGGGGGCCTACAATGAGCAGTTCTTC. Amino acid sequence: CASSRFPQGAYNEQFF.

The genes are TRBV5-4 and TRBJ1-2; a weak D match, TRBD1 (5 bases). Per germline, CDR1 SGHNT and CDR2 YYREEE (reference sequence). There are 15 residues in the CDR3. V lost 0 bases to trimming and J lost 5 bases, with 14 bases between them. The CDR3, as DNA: TGTGCCAGCAGCTTGGATAGGGGCACAACTTATGGCTACACCTTC. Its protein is CASSLDRGTTYGYTF.

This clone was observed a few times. CDR3 DNA: TGCGCCAGCAGCCTGAGAGGGGGGGGCCAAGGCCTAGATACGCAGTATTTT. Its protein product is CASSLRGGGQGLDTQYF. The genes are TRBV5-1 and TRBJ2-3, with a tentative D call TRBD2 (7 bases). Germline values: CDR1 SGHRS, CDR2 YFSETQ. V shed 4 bases and J shed 5 bases, with 23 bases lying between them. This CDR3 has 17 amino acids.